One and the same sample provided the 19 T cell receptor beta chains below, sequenced in a study of blood T cell repertoires in COVID-19. Only in-frame clones appear in the TCRdb table, and some are missing; sequencing was by immunoSEQ multiplex PCR. The sample has 200,000 to 250,000 clones; approximately 87% are singletons. Sequencing was performed on peripheral blood. These receptor sequences come from a woman aged 70-85 years with active or convalescent COVID-19.

This chain uses TRBV2 with TRBJ2-3, with 12 positions matching TRBD2. With 4 bases clipped from V and 6 bases from J, the junction kept 8 bases outside the gene matches. The germline CDR1 and CDR2 sequences are SNHLY and FYNNEI. The CDR3 totals 16 residues. The CDR3 sequence: CASSGGLAGTLDTQYF. In DNA, the CDR3 is TGTGCCAGCAGTGGAGGACTAGCGGGGACCTTGGATACGCAGTATTTT. Variable domain in full (rest from reference TRBV2 and TRBJ2-3): EPEVTQTPSHQVTQMGQEVILRCVPISNHLYFYWYRQILGQKVEFLVSFYNNEISEKSEIFDDQFSVERPDGSNFTLKIRSTKLEDSAMYFCASSGGLAGTLDTQYFGPGTRLTVL.

This chain joins TRBV5-1 and TRBJ2-1; 14 positions agree with TRBD2. The CDR3 length is 17 residues. Per germline, CDR1 SGHRS and CDR2 YFSETQ. J gave up 4 bases and V 0 bases, and 3 bases lay outside the gene matches. The CDR3 spells CASSLGGTSGGYNEQFF. DNA for the CDR3: TGCGCCAGCAGCTTGGGCGGGACTAGCGGGGGATACAATGAGCAGTTCTTC. The variable domain in full, completed from reference TRBV5-1 and TRBJ2-1, reads KAGVTQTPRYLIKTRGQQVTLSCSPISGHRSVSWYQQTPGQGLQFLFEYFSETQRNKGNFPGRFSGRQFSNSRSEMNVSTLELGDSALYLCASSLGGTSGGYNEQFFGPGTRLTVL.

This chain links TRBV6-2 or TRBV6-3 with TRBJ2-7; 15 bases map to TRBD2. Germline V gives CDR1 MNHEY, CDR2 SVGEGT. V lost 4 bases, J lost 6 bases, and 4 bases stayed unmatched. This CDR3 comprises 15 residues. The CDR3 bases are TGTGCCAGCAGTTGGACTAGCGGGGGGGCGTCCGAGCAGTACTTC. Protein sequence: CASSWTSGGASEQYF.

The chain uses TRBV10-2 and TRBJ1-4; no reliable D call. The V end was cut by 2 bases, the J end by 4 bases, with 5 bases between. The CDR3 totals 13 residues. Germline CDR1 reads WSHSY; CDR2 reads SAAADI. The CDR3 nucleotides are TGCGCCAGCAGTGAGACAGTTAATGAAAAACTGTTTTTT. It codes for CASSETVNEKLFF.

The V and J genes are TRBV18 and TRBJ1-1; 9 positions match TRBD1. Trimming took 5 bases from V and 5 from J; bases not matched to a gene: 6. Germline V gene data show CDR1 as KGHSH and CDR2 as LQKENI. The CDR3 loop spans 14 amino acids. In DNA, the CDR3 is TGTGCCAGCTCAACTACAGGGGGCGGGACTGAAGCTTTCTTT. This gives the protein CASSTTGGGTEAFF.

This clone was observed a single time. This sequence joins TRBV5-4 and TRBJ1-2; a possible D gene is TRBD1 (6 bases). Germline V gene lookup returns CDR1 SGHNT and CDR2 YYREEE (reference sequence). CDR3 length equals 13 residues. Deletions cut 7 bases from V and 8 bases from J, with 18 bases between. The CDR3 DNA reads TGTGCCAGCGGCGGGCAGGGGCTTCGGGGCTACACCTTC. Residues: CASGGQGLRGYTF.

This chain joins TRBV28 and TRBJ1-1; 9 nucleotides line up with TRBD1. Germline V gene data show CDR1 as MDHEN and CDR2 as SYDVKM. There are 15 residues in the CDR3. The V gene end was trimmed by 2 bases and the J gene end by 11 bases; junction bases not matched to a gene: 12. The DNA of the CDR3 is TGTGCCAGCAGTTTACACGATAACACAGGGGGCTGGGCTTTCTTT. It specifies CASSLHDNTGGWAFF.

The rearrangement uses TRBV9 and TRBJ2-5; D perhaps matches TRBD2 (6 bases). Trimming pared 2 bases from V and 0 bases from J, leaving 8 bases between. The germline gives CDR1 SGDLS, CDR2 YYNGEE. This CDR3 spans 14 amino acids. The CDR3 bases are TGTGCCAGCAGCGTGGGAGGTTACCAAGAGACCCAGTACTTC. Its protein is CASSVGGYQETQYF. Variable domain in full (rest from reference TRBV9 and TRBJ2-5): DSGVTQTPKHLITATGQRVTLRCSPRSGDLSVYWYQQSLDQGLQFLIQYYNGEERAKGNILERFSAQQFPDLHSELNLSSLELGDSALYFCASSVGGYQETQYFGPGTRLLVL.

J is TRBJ2-2 and V is TRBV5-1; possibly TRBD1 for D (6 bases). Trimming removed 4 bases from V and 1 base from J, with 14 bases in between. Germline CDR1 SGHRS, CDR2 YFSETQ. The CDR3 is 16 residues long. The CDR3 loop is CASSPDSSGNTGELFF. In DNA form, the CDR3 reads TGCGCCAGCAGCCCGGACAGCTCCGGGAACACCGGGGAGCTGTTTTTT.

The chain carries TRBV19 and TRBJ2-7, with D perhaps TRBD2 (5 bases). From germline, CDR1 is LNHDA and CDR2 SQIVND (reference sequence). The V end lost 7 bases, the J end lost 2 bases, and 15 bases lay between the germline ends. The CDR3 is made up of 14 amino acids. The DNA of the CDR3 is TGTGCCAGTACCGGACTCTTAGGCCCCTACGAGCAGTACTTC. Translated, it gives CASTGLLGPYEQYF.

This clone occurred a few times. This chain connects TRBV27 to TRBJ1-6; unclear D gene. This CDR3 has 12 residues. Germline V gene sequence: CDR1 MNHEY, CDR2 SMNVEV (reference sequence). V gave up 3 bases and J gave up 8 bases, with 5 bases separating them. The CDR3 sequence is CASSFIDSPLHF. In nucleotides, the CDR3 is TGTGCCAGCAGTTTCATAGATTCACCCCTCCACTTT.

The rearrangement uses TRBV10-3 and TRBJ2-1, with D tentatively TRBD1 (6 bases). This CDR3 region has 14 residues. Germline CDR1 ENHRY, CDR2 SYGVKD. Deletions cut 3 bases from V and 6 bases from J, with 12 bases between. In DNA, the CDR3 is TGTGCCATCAGTGAAGGGAGACAGGCCAATGAGCAGTTCTTC. Protein product: CAISEGRQANEQFF.

The chain carries TRBV5-1 and TRBJ2-5, with 12 bases matching TRBD1. The J segment lost 5 bases and the V segment lost 0 bases, leaving 5 bases of the junction unmatched. This CDR3 is built from 16 residues. Germline values: CDR1 SGHRS, CDR2 YFSETQ. Here the CDR3 reads CASSLEGQGARETQYF. The CDR3 DNA follows: TGCGCCAGCAGCTTGGAGGGACAGGGGGCGCGGGAGACCCAGTACTTC.

V gene TRBV18 combines with J gene TRBJ1-3; D gene uncertain. V was cut by 1 base and J by 5 bases, with 18 bases left in between. Germline-derived CDR1 and CDR2 are KGHSH and LQKENI. There are 17 residues in the CDR3. This CDR3 reads CASSPQEWAEGRNTIYF. CDR3 sequence (DNA): TGTGCCAGCTCACCACAGGAATGGGCCGAGGGTAGAAACACCATATATTTT.

This chain uses TRBV7-2 with TRBJ2-7; 9 bases fit TRBD1. Germline CDR1 and CDR2: SGHTA and FQGNSA. The length of the CDR3 is 14 residues. V gave up 3 bases and J gave up 7 bases; unmatched junction bases: 7. The DNA of the CDR3 is TGTGCCAGCAGCTTCTCGGGACAGGGTGAAGAGCAGTACTTC. It codes for CASSFSGQGEEQYF.

This sequence joins TRBV5-4 and TRBJ1-2; tentative D call: TRBD1 (5 bases). The ends were cut back, 1 base at V and 8 bases at J, with 12 bases in the middle. The germline CDR1 and CDR2 sequences are SGHNT and YYREEE (reference sequence). The CDR3 sequence is 13 residues long. CDR3 bases: TGTGCCAGCAGCTTGAGGGGCGAGAAAGGCTACACCTTC. It codes for CASSLRGEKGYTF.

The gene calls are TRBV7-9 and TRBJ1-6; maybe TRBD1 (5 bases). The ends were cut back, 5 bases at V and 7 bases at J, with 15 bases in the middle. Germline V gene lookup returns CDR1 SEHNR and CDR2 FQNEAQ (reference sequence). The CDR3 contains 15 residues. The CDR3 DNA sequence: TGTGCCAGCAGCCCCGTTGGGGCAGGGAATTCACCCCTCCACTTT. Its protein product is CASSPVGAGNSPLHF.

This sequence joins TRBV7-2 and TRBJ1-5; TRBD1 agrees at 8 bases. V lost 0 bases to trimming and J lost 7 bases; unmatched junction nucleotides: 5. The length of the CDR3 is 15 residues. CDR1 is SGHTA, CDR2 FQGNSA, per germline. The CDR3 DNA reads as TGTGCCAGCAGCTTAGCGAGGACAGGGAAGCAGCCCCAGCATTTT. Protein product: CASSLARTGKQPQHF.

This clone appeared once. The sample carries other DNA sequences with the same CDR3. This chain joins TRBV7-2 and TRBJ2-3; D unresolved. V lost 3 bases and J lost 1, with 5 bases in between. The germline CDR1 and CDR2 sequences are SGHTA and FQGNSA. CDR3 length: 13 amino acids. This CDR3 reads CASSLTGTDTQYF. DNA of the CDR3: TGTGCCAGCAGCTTGACTGGCACAGATACGCAGTATTTT.